The following is a T cell receptor (beta chain) sequence with its context. Which antigen it targets is not known. Base qualities are not at hand, and no much larger clone is one base apart. These data originate in a study of blood T cell repertoires in COVID-19 (dated by TCRdb to 2018 to 2021). Context from the whole study: Samples from collaborators originated in the United States, Italy and Spain and spanned both the acute and convalescent phases of COVID-19. A freely available public database, intended as a resource for researchers studying the immune response to SARS-CoV-2, is where the repertoires were released. The material from the prospective study consisted of cDNA or gDNA derived from T cells, B-cell-depleted T cells, or PBMCs. Nearly every sample came with metadata listing a de-identified subject ID, COVID-19 status, age in years and sex. Samples were obtained from the ongoing ImmuneRACE study (first 160 participants) and from about 1,300 subjects provided by 6 global collaborators. Where HLA class I and class II types were available, the types were taken from metadata supplied by the sample provider, not from assay-based typing. Subjects who had been exposed to COVID-19, were actively infected with it, or had recovered from it provided the deeply sampled blood TCRbeta repertoires that made up the dataset. The paper as a whole reports these results and caveats: The amount of clinical and demographic metadata varied by source and participant and was provided uncurated.

V is clipped by 2 bases and J by 0 bases, and the sequence between their germline boundaries is 14 bases long. As encoded in the germline V gene, CDR1 is MDHEN while CDR2 is SYDVKM. The cysteine opens and the phenylalanine closes a CDR3 of 17 amino acids. The CDR3 DNA has 51 bases and is translated from base 1. TCRbeta CDR3 regions were amplified from genomic DNA by means of the immunoSEQ Assay, a bias-controlled multiplex PCR. The authors processed their data as follows. The number of nucleated cells in each sample was estimated by amplification of reference gene primers within the assay. To quantify the absolute abundance of each unique TCRbeta CDR3 rearrangement, sequence reads were collapsed and filtered. For each sample, productive Simpson clonality was calculated as the square root of Simpson's diversity index across productive rearrangements. The clones in this table, taken by TCRdb from immuneACCESS, are in-frame only. Not every clone is retained; where verified, under half of the shortfall comes from an unresolved V gene, and the cause of the rest is unknown. V and J calls and clone size follow that table, whereas D and trimming were derived from the DNA. The sample table holds over 45,000 clones, of which roughly nine tenths were seen once. The ten largest make up around 7.2% of the sample.

Whole blood was collected in K2EDTA tubes by collaborating institutions according to the institutions' own protocols. For TCRbeta analysis, collaborators shipped samples as frozen whole blood, isolated PBMCs, or DNA extracted from either of those sample types. Sequencing was performed on peripheral blood. The rearranged chain carries TRBV28 and TRBJ1-5; a tentative D match to TRBD1 spans 6 bases. This TCR derives from an older woman with active or convalescent COVID-19. The CDR3 reads as follows: CASSLPTGINSNQPQHF. The DNA is TGTGCCAGCAGTTTACCCACAGGGATTAATAGCAATCAGCCCCAGCATTTT.